Reported below is one T cell receptor beta chain. The antigen is unknown. The naive gate required viable CD3+CD4+ or CD3+CD8+ cells with CCR7+CD45RA+CD45RO-CD95-CD27+CD28+ phenotype. On the day of bone marrow donation, the related graft donor provided peripheral blood. This table comes from immunoSEQ multiplex PCR, and its TCRdb copy is limited to in-frame clones, with some not included. The sample holds under 35,000 clones, under 95% seen once. Trimming cost V 4 bases and J 0 bases; bases outside gene matches: 6. Per the germline V gene, CDR1 is SGHNT and CDR2 is YYREEE (reference sequence). This CDR3 is built from 16 residues. This record belongs to a study of T cells after posttransplantation cyclophosphamide. Broader study findings: Donor-recipient repertoire similarity was low at 1-2 months, rising over year one. Recipient CMV seropositivity and CMV reactivation strongly tracked TRB clonality.

The receptor's source is a woman aged 60-75 years in good health, CMV-negative, and a related stem cell transplant donor. The chain is built from TRBV5-4 and TRBJ2-7, with TRBD2 matching 11 bases. Specimen: naive CD4+ T cells sorted from PBMCs. The CDR3: CASSGGTSGSSYEQYF. CDR3 sequence (DNA): TGTGCCAGCAGCGGGGGGACTAGCGGTAGCTCCTACGAGCAGTACTTC.